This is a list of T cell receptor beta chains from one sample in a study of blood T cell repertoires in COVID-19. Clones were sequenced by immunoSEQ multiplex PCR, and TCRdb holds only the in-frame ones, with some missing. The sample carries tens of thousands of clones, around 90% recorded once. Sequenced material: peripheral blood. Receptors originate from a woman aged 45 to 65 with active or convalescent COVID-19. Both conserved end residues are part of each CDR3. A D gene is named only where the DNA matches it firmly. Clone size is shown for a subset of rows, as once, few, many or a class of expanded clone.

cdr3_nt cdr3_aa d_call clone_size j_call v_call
TGTGCCAGCAGCTTAGTCAAGCGGGGACAAGAGACCCAGTACTTC CASSLVKRGQETQYF TRBD2 . TRBJ2-5 TRBV7-9
TGTGCCTGGAGTGTAGTGTCACTAGCGATGCAAGAGACCCAGTACTTC CAWSVVSLAMQETQYF TRBD2 once TRBJ2-5 TRBV30
TGTGCCAGTAGTATAACAGGGGCGCTGGATAACTATGGCTACACCTTC CASSITGALDNYGYTF TRBD1 . TRBJ1-2 TRBV19
TGCGCCAGCACAGGTACCCAAGAGACCCAGTACTTC CASTGTQETQYF . . TRBJ2-5 TRBV10-1
TGTGCCAGCAGCTCGGACCGACAGAGGACCTACGAGCAGTACTTC CASSSDRQRTYEQYF . . TRBJ2-7 TRBV7-2
TGTGCCACCACGGGACTCAAAAACTATGGCTACACCTTC CATTGLKNYGYTF . . TRBJ1-2 TRBV24-1
TGTGCCAGCAGTTCCCCGGGACTAGCGGCCTCCTACGAGCAGTACTTC CASSSPGLAASYEQYF TRBD2 . TRBJ2-7 TRBV6-5
TGCGCCAGCAGCCAAGGGTCGGGTTTTAATGAAAAACTGTTTTTT CASSQGSGFNEKLFF . . TRBJ1-4 TRBV4-3
TGTGCCAGCAGCCGGGACAGGGGCCGAAACACCATATATTTT CASSRDRGRNTIYF TRBD1 . TRBJ1-3 TRBV7-2
TGTGCCAGCAGTCCAAACATGAACACTGAAGCTTTCTTT CASSPNMNTEAFF . . TRBJ1-1 TRBV27
TGTGCCAGCAGTTACGCTAGCAAGGAAAAGACCCAGTACTTC CASSYASKEKTQYF . once TRBJ2-5 TRBV6-2/TRBV6-3
TGTGCCAGCAGTACGGGGTTCGATGCTTTCTTT CASSTGFDAFF . . TRBJ1-1 TRBV6-5
TGTGCCAGCCGTTTCGGGGGGGACGAGCAGTACTTC CASRFGGDEQYF TRBD2 . TRBJ2-7 TRBV5-6
TGTGCCAGCAGTTACTGGGGGGACAGGGATGGAGATACGCAGTATTTT CASSYWGDRDGDTQYF TRBD1 many TRBJ2-3 TRBV6-5